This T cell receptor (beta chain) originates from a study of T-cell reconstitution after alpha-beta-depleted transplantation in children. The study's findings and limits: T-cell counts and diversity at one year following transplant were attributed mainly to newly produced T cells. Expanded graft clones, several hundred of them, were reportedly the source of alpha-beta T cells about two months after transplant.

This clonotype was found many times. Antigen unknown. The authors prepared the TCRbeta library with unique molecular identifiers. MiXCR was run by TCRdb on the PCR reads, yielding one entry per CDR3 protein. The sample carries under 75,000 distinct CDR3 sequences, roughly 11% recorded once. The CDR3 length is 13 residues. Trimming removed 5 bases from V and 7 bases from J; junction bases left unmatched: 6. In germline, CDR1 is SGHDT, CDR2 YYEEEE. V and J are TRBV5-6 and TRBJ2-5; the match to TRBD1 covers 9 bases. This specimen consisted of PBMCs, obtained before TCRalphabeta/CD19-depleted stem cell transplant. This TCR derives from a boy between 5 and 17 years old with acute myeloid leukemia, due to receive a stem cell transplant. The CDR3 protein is CASSWTGVGTQYF. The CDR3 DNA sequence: TGTGCCAGCAGTTGGACAGGGGTGGGGACCCAGTACTTC.